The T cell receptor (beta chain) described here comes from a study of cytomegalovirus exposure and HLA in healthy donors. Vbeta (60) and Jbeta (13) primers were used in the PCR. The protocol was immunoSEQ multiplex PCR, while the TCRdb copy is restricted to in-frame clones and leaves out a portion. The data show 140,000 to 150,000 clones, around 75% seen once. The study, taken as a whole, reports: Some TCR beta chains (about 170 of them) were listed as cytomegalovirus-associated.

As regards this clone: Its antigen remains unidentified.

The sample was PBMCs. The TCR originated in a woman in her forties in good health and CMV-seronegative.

CDR3 residues: CASSEIQGAFTEAFF. The CDR3 DNA sequence: TGTGCCAGCAGTGAAATTCAGGGTGCCTTCACTGAAGCTTTCTTT. The chain employs TRBV6-1 and TRBJ1-1; D is possibly TRBD1 (5 bases). The length of the CDR3 is 15 residues. The germline CDR1 and CDR2 sequences are MNHNS and SASEGT. V was clipped by 2 bases and J by 4 bases, with 14 bases between them.